The rows below give T cell receptor beta chains drawn from one sample of a study of shared clonotypes between healthy human individuals. Only in-frame clones appear in the TCRdb table, and some are missing; sequencing was by immunoSEQ multiplex PCR. The table has about 490,000 clones, 81% seen once. Sample: PBMCs. These receptors were taken from a woman aged 40 to 55 in good health. Some clones in this sample may be carry-over from other donors' samples. Each CDR3 is given with its conserved first and last residue. Each record gives: CDR3 protein, CDR3 DNA, J gene, CDR3 length, V gene, clone size, D gene. The D gene is left open where the match is weak. Not every row has a clone size; where given, it reads once, few, many or a size class.

CASSVGAGQGSVEQYF TGTGCCAGCAGCGTAGGTGCCGGACAGGGGTCTGTCGAGCAGTACTTC TRBJ2-7 16 TRBV9 NA TRBD1
CSARVHEQFF TGCAGTGCTAGGGTTCACGAGCAGTTCTTC TRBJ2-1 10 TRBV20-1 NA NA
CASSLQGSNQPQHF TGTGCCAGCAGTTTACAGGGGAGCAATCAGCCCCAGCATTTT TRBJ1-5 14 TRBV27 NA NA
CASTRDHVGIYEQYF TGTGCCAGCACTCGCGACCACGTCGGGATCTACGAGCAGTACTTC TRBJ2-7 15 TRBV6-5 NA NA
CASSAMVGTGYEQYF TGTGCCAGCAGCGCCATGGTAGGGACAGGTTACGAGCAGTACTTC TRBJ2-7 15 TRBV9 few TRBD1
CASSLVAGRGYGYTF TGTGCCAGCAGCTTGGTTGCAGGAAGAGGCTATGGCTACACCTTC TRBJ1-2 15 TRBV5-4 NA NA
CASSVDEGPPSTDTQYF TGTGCCAGCAGCGTAGATGAAGGTCCCCCTAGCACAGATACGCAGTATTTT TRBJ2-3 17 TRBV9 NA NA
CASSVSEREFYEQYF TGTGCCAGCAGCGTAAGCGAGCGGGAGTTTTACGAGCAGTACTTC TRBJ2-7 15 TRBV9 NA TRBD2
CASSSSAGGTETQYF TGTGCCAGCAGTTCCTCGGCGGGAGGGACGGAGACCCAGTACTTC TRBJ2-5 15 TRBV28 NA TRBD2
CAWSVFGSVPNTEAFF TGTGCCTGGAGTGTATTTGGCTCGGTCCCAAACACTGAAGCTTTCTTT TRBJ1-1 16 TRBV30 NA NA
CASRVTGTGTGELFF TGTGCCAGCAGGGTTACCGGGACAGGGACCGGGGAGCTGTTTTTT TRBJ2-2 15 TRBV25-1 few TRBD1
CASSWTGYEQFF TGTGCCAGCAGCTGGACAGGGTATGAGCAGTTCTTC TRBJ2-1 12 TRBV7-9 few TRBD1
CASSEWENEQFF TGTGCCAGCAGTGAATGGGAAAATGAGCAGTTCTTC TRBJ2-1 12 TRBV6-1 NA NA
CASSFRGNEKLFF TGTGCCAGCAGCTTCAGGGGTAATGAAAAACTGTTTTTT TRBJ1-4 13 TRBV7-2 NA NA
CASSPRTGWEAFF TGTGCCAGCTCACCACGGACTGGGTGGGAAGCTTTCTTT TRBJ1-1 13 TRBV18 many NA
CASSPAGGAGQPQHF TGTGCCAGCTCCCCCGCGGGGGGGGCGGGTCAGCCCCAGCATTTT TRBJ1-5 15 TRBV18 NA NA
CASSPRGPTGETQYF TGTGCCAGCAGCCCGCGGGGGCCGACCGGGGAGACCCAGTACTTC TRBJ2-5 15 TRBV11-2 NA NA
CASSQMNGGRRNEQFF TGTGCCAGCAGCCAGATGAATGGCGGGAGGAGGAATGAGCAGTTCTTC TRBJ2-1 16 TRBV4-2 NA TRBD2
CASSRVPAGVSDTQYF TGCGCCAGCAGCCGAGTACCAGCAGGGGTTTCAGATACGCAGTATTTT TRBJ2-3 16 TRBV4-1 NA NA
CASSLAASNHEQYF TGCGCCAGCAGCTTGGCGGCTAGTAACCACGAGCAGTACTTC TRBJ2-7 14 TRBV5-1 NA NA
CASSLVGVSTDTQYF TGCGCCAGCAGCTTGGTTGGCGTGAGCACAGATACGCAGTATTTT TRBJ2-3 15 TRBV5-1 NA NA
CASSFTGVTEAFF TGTGCCAGCAGCTTTACAGGGGTGACTGAAGCTTTCTTT TRBJ1-1 13 TRBV5-4 NA TRBD1
CASSLVVGEQYF TGTGCCAGCAGCTTAGTTGTGGGCGAGCAGTACTTC TRBJ2-7 12 TRBV11-2 NA NA
CASSRGTAATTEAFF TGTGCCAGCAGCCGAGGGACTGCGGCGACAACTGAAGCTTTCTTT TRBJ1-1 15 TRBV6-6 NA NA
CSVLTSERETQYF TGCAGCGTGTTGACTAGCGAACGAGAGACCCAGTACTTC TRBJ2-5 13 TRBV29-1 NA TRBD2
CASGYDRGYEQYF TGTGCTAGTGGTTACGACCGGGGTTACGAGCAGTACTTC TRBJ2-7 13 TRBV12-5 NA NA
CASSLGVGETYGYTF TGCGCCAGCAGCTTGGGTGTAGGAGAAACCTATGGCTACACCTTC TRBJ1-2 15 TRBV5-1 NA NA
CASSDTTPGPYEQYF TGTGCCAGCAGTGACACCACACCGGGACCGTACGAGCAGTACTTC TRBJ2-7 15 TRBV6-4 NA NA
CASSKTGEANEKLFF TGTGCCAGCAGTAAGACAGGGGAGGCTAATGAAAAACTGTTTTTT TRBJ1-4 15 TRBV28 NA TRBD1
CASSFRGGGYEQYF TGTGCCAGCAGTTTCAGGGGGGGAGGCTACGAGCAGTACTTC TRBJ2-7 14 TRBV28 NA NA
CASSIWGQGLLNTEAFF TGTGCCAGTAGTATCTGGGGACAGGGTTTATTGAACACTGAAGCTTTCTTT TRBJ1-1 17 TRBV19 NA TRBD1
CASSVREGQNTGELFF TGTGCCAGCAGCGTTAGGGAGGGCCAGAACACCGGGGAGCTGTTTTTT TRBJ2-2 16 TRBV9 NA TRBD2
CASSRGQHPGNTIYF TGTGCCAGCAGCCGGGGTCAACATCCTGGAAACACCATATATTTT TRBJ1-3 15 TRBV7-9 NA NA
CAISDPSGWGDIQYF TGTGCCATCAGTGACCCTAGCGGATGGGGGGACATTCAGTACTTC TRBJ2-4 15 TRBV10-3 NA TRBD2
CASSEQGPWDEQYF TGTGCCAGCAGTGAGCAGGGGCCGTGGGACGAGCAGTACTTC TRBJ2-7 14 TRBV2 NA NA
CAISVLGETQYF TGTGCCATCAGTGTTTTAGGAGAGACCCAGTACTTC TRBJ2-5 12 TRBV10-3 NA NA
CASSTRQGLRQETQYF TGTGCCAGCAGTACTCGACAGGGTCTGAGACAAGAGACCCAGTACTTC TRBJ2-5 16 TRBV28 NA TRBD1
CASSSPGTEAFF TGTGCCAGCAGCTCACCCGGGACAGAAGCTTTCTTT TRBJ1-1 12 TRBV7-2 NA NA
CASSSEPNYGYTF TGTGCCAGCAGCTCCGAACCTAACTATGGCTACACCTTC TRBJ1-2 13 TRBV28 once NA
CASREGRPNTEAFF TGTGCCAGCCGAGAGGGACGGCCGAACACTGAAGCTTTCTTT TRBJ1-1 14 TRBV28 NA NA
CASSVAGRQFF TGCGCCAGCAGTGTCGCAGGTCGGCAGTTCTTC TRBJ2-1 11 TRBV10-2 many NA
CASSLSIGAPYEQYF TGTGCCAGCAGTTTATCGATCGGAGCCCCCTACGAGCAGTACTTC TRBJ2-7 15 TRBV27 NA NA
CASNRDPVPTEAFF TGTGCCTCGAATCGGGACCCGGTCCCTACTGAAGCTTTCTTT TRBJ1-1 14 TRBV30 NA NA
CASSPGDNYGYTF TGTGCCAGCAGCCCGGGGGATAACTATGGCTACACCTTC TRBJ1-2 13 TRBV11-1 NA NA
CASSTGTHSYEQYF TGTGCCAGTAGTACCGGGACTCACTCCTACGAGCAGTACTTC TRBJ2-7 14 TRBV19 NA NA
CASSFGQGSTDTQYF TGTGCCAGCAGTTTCGGACAGGGGAGCACAGATACGCAGTATTTT TRBJ2-3 15 TRBV6-5 NA TRBD1
CASSPSAGGRPFF TGTGCCAGCTCACCATCGGCAGGGGGCAGGCCTTTCTTT TRBJ1-1 13 TRBV18 NA TRBD1
CASSLGVDSGELFF TGCGCCAGCAGCTTAGGAGTCGATTCTGGGGAGCTGTTTTTT TRBJ2-2 14 TRBV5-1 NA NA
CASSLVGGLRNTIYF TGTGCCAGCAGTCTTGTTGGGGGGCTACGGAACACCATATATTTT TRBJ1-3 15 TRBV28 NA NA
CASSSEGVEDTQYF TGCGCCAGCAGCTCCGAGGGGGTCGAAGATACGCAGTATTTT TRBJ2-3 14 TRBV5-1 NA NA
CASTWGLGNTGELFF TGTGCCAGCACGTGGGGCCTAGGGAACACCGGGGAGCTGTTTTTT TRBJ2-2 15 TRBV11-2 NA NA
CASSVGGFEPQHF TGTGCCAGCAGCGTAGGGGGGTTCGAGCCCCAGCATTTT TRBJ1-5 13 TRBV9 NA NA
CASSTDRVQPQHF TGTGCCAGTAGTACGGACAGGGTTCAGCCCCAGCATTTT TRBJ1-5 13 TRBV19 NA TRBD1
CASVRRTVISYEQYF TGTGCCAGCGTTCGTCGGACGGTTATCTCCTACGAGCAGTACTTC TRBJ2-7 15 TRBV6-1 NA NA
CAWGSGNTIYF TGTGCCTGGGGCTCTGGAAACACCATATATTTT TRBJ1-3 11 TRBV30 many NA
CASSLRQGINTEAFF TGTGCCAGCAGCTTAAGGCAAGGGATAAACACTGAAGCTTTCTTT TRBJ1-1 15 TRBV7-9 once NA
CASSKGQGNMDEQYF TGTGCCAGCTCCAAAGGACAGGGTAATATGGACGAGCAGTACTTC TRBJ2-7 15 TRBV18 NA TRBD1
CASSFSLVGGYTF TGTGCCAGCAGCTTTAGTCTTGTGGGTGGCTACACCTTC TRBJ1-2 13 TRBV5-4 NA NA
CAIGLAGEKLYF TGTGCCATAGGACTAGCGGGAGAAAAGCTGTACTTC TRBJ2-7 12 TRBV28 NA TRBD2
CASSVGGGLAGGPVYTDTQYF TGTGCCAGCAGCGTAGGAGGGGGACTAGCGGGAGGCCCCGTCTACACAGATACGCAGTATTTT TRBJ2-3 21 TRBV9 NA TRBD2